Each of the 25 T cell receptor beta chains below was sequenced from the same sample in a study of post-analysis software for immune sequencing data. Whole-study results and caveats: Relative to controls, patients had about five TRBV segments at higher frequency, with TRBV5-6, TRBV5-1 and TRBV20-1 among these.

Prepared libraries of TCR beta cDNA carried unique molecular identifiers. TCRdb re-analysed the PCR reads in MiXCR, keeping a single row per CDR3 protein. The sample has 180,000 or so distinct CDR3 sequences, around 30% seen once. For these TCRs, the target antigens are not known. Specimen: blood. The receptors derive from a girl aged 2-17 years with multiple sclerosis.

This clonotype has only a few counts. The chain carries TRBV5-1 and TRBJ2-7, with TRBD2 matching over 7 bases. CDR3 size: 15 residues. V lost 0 bases and J lost 0; bases outside the gene matches: 3. Germline CDR1 is SGHRS and CDR2 is YFSETQ. The CDR3 here is CASSLEAGSSYEQYF. DNA for the CDR3: TGCGCCAGCAGCTTGGAAGCGGGGAGCTCCTACGAGCAGTACTTC.

In its sample, this clonotype was seen a few times. The chain recombines TRBV28 with TRBJ1-5, with 11 bases identical to TRBD1. There are 18 residues in the CDR3. Trimming cost V 5 bases and J 4 bases; bases outside gene matches: 13. Germline CDR1 is MDHEN and CDR2 is SYDVKM. CDR3 loop: CASSLTAGTGGSNQPQHF. For the CDR3, the DNA is TGTGCCAGCAGTCTAACGGCCGGGACAGGGGGTTCAAATCAGCCCCAGCATTTT.

This clonotype was seen many times. The gene calls are TRBV29-1 and TRBJ1-2; 9 bases are shared with TRBD1. The germline gives CDR1 SQVTM, CDR2 ANQGSEA. The CDR3 is 14 residues long. J was trimmed by 3 bases and V by 5 bases; bases with no gene match: 7. The CDR3 sequence is CSVYRGPEDYGYTF. The CDR3 nucleotides read TGCAGCGTTTACAGGGGGCCTGAAGACTATGGCTACACCTTC.

This clonotype was observed a few times. A read error may explain this, as a much larger clone is one base away. This chain joins TRBV7-3 and TRBJ2-7, with D tentatively TRBD1 (6 bases). This CDR3 comprises 15 residues. V gave up 5 bases and J gave up 6 bases, with 20 bases separating them. Germline-derived CDR1 and CDR2 are SGHTA and FQGTGA. CDR3 residues: CASSPSDSGRGEQYF. In DNA, the CDR3 is TGTGCCAGCAGCCCCTCGGACAGTGGGCGCGGCGAGCAGTACTTC.

This clonotype was seen ten or more times. The chain employs TRBV3-1 and TRBJ2-7; D uncertain. The length of the CDR3 is 14 residues. V was cut by 3 bases and J by 4 bases, with 13 bases left in between. From germline, CDR1 is LGHDT and CDR2 YNNKEL (reference sequence). Here the CDR3 DNA reads TGTGCCAGCAGCCATCACGATCGTCAGTACGAGCAGTACTTC. It codes for CASSHHDRQYEQYF.

With respect to this clonotype: The junction departs from the called germline gene at one end, perhaps through a read error. The chain links TRBV20-1 to TRBJ2-5, with D perhaps matching TRBD2 (6 bases). Germline assignment: CDR1 DFQATT and CDR2 SNEGSKA (reference sequence). The CDR3 is 16 amino acids. In nucleotides, the CDR3 is TGCAGTGCCGCGTGGCCAGGGAGGAGGGCCCAAGGGACCCAGTACTTC. Translated: CSAAWPGRRAQGTQYF.

As to this clonotype: One end of the junction fails to match germline, which may point to a read error. The chain couples TRBV7-7 to TRBJ2-3, with D possibly TRBD2 on 6 matching bases. Germline V lookup: CDR1 SSHAT, CDR2 FNYEAQ (reference sequence). The CDR3 consists of 15 residues. CDR3 in DNA: TGTGCTAGCAGCTTAGTTGGCGGGGAAGGAGATATGCAGTATTTT. It codes for CASSLVGGEGDMQYF.

This chain links TRBV6-1 with TRBJ2-5, with TRBD2 as a possible D gene (5 bases). Germline V gene lookup returns CDR1 MNHNS and CDR2 SASEGT. The CDR3 runs 14 residues. V was cut by 6 bases and J by 5 bases, with 16 bases left in between. CDR3 protein: CASRERPERETQYF. CDR3 coding DNA: TGTGCCAGCAGGGAGCGACCGGAGCGGGAGACCCAGTACTTC.

This clonotype was detected ten times or more. The chain couples TRBV7-9 to TRBJ2-7; D may be TRBD2 (5 bases). This CDR3 spans 15 amino acids. V was trimmed by 1 base and J by 5 bases, leaving 15 bases between them. CDR1 and CDR2 from the germline V gene are SEHNR and FQNEAQ (reference sequence). DNA for the CDR3: TGTGCCAGCAGCTTAGTTGGGTTATCCGGGAACGAGCAGTACTTC. Amino acids: CASSLVGLSGNEQYF.

The chain links TRBV28 to TRBJ1-2, with D possibly TRBD1 on 5 matching bases. CDR3 size: 13 residues. Germline values: CDR1 MDHEN, CDR2 SYDVKM. V gave up 2 bases and J gave up 3 bases, with 7 bases separating them. This CDR3 reads CASSLGRDYGYTF. The DNA for the CDR3 is TGTGCCAGCAGTTTAGGCAGGGACTATGGCTACACCTTC.

As regards this clonotype: A clone one base away is much larger, so this may be a read error. This chain joins TRBV5-1 and TRBJ1-5; 7 bases line up with TRBD1. Germline values: CDR1 SGHRS, CDR2 YFSETQ. CDR3 length: 14 amino acids. V was clipped by 4 bases and J by 5 bases; unmatched bases: 6. CDR3 sequence (DNA): TGCGCCAGCAGCCCGGGACAGAGGGATCAGCCCCAGCATTTT. Protein sequence: CASSPGQRDQPQHF.

This clonotype was seen ten or more times. CDR3 in DNA: TGCAGTGCTGGGACAGCGGAACCTCAAGAGACCCAGTACTTC. The encoded protein is CSAGTAEPQETQYF. This chain connects TRBV20-1 to TRBJ2-5, with 7 bases identical to TRBD1. V was clipped by 5 bases and J by 2 bases; unmatched bases: 8. Germline-derived CDR1 and CDR2 are DFQATT and SNEGSKA (reference sequence). CDR3 length: 14 residues.

This clonotype was recorded a few times. V is TRBV10-2 and J is TRBJ2-3, with D possibly being TRBD2 (6 bases). Trimming stripped 3 bases from V and 0 bases from J, with 10 bases between. In germline, CDR1 is WSHSY, CDR2 SAAADI. This CDR3 has 15 residues. The DNA for the CDR3 is TGCGCCAGCAGTGAACGGCGGGGAAGCACAGATACGCAGTATTTT. Encoded protein: CASSERRGSTDTQYF.

This clonotype was detected many times. The chain uses TRBV27 and TRBJ2-7, with 12 nucleotides matching TRBD2. V gave up 4 bases and J gave up 4 bases; unmatched junction bases: 11. The germline CDR1 and CDR2 sequences are MNHEY and SMNVEV (reference sequence). The CDR3 loop spans 17 amino acids. The CDR3 DNA sequence: TGTGCCAGCAGTTCCCTCCCTGTGACTAGCGGGAGTTACGAGCAGTACTTC. Its protein is CASSSLPVTSGSYEQYF.

To note about this clonotype: A much larger clone lies one base from this, so it may be a read error. The chain is built from TRBV7-2 and TRBJ2-5; 7 bases align to TRBD2. Germline V gene lookup returns CDR1 SGHTA and CDR2 FQGNSA. CDR3 length equals 16 residues. The DNA for the CDR3 is TGTGCCAGCAGTTCCGGATGGTCTAGCGGCGAAGAGGCCCAGTACTTC. Amino acids: CASSSGWSSGEEAQYF.

This clonotype came up a few times. V and J are TRBV10-3 and TRBJ1-5; D gene unclear. The CDR3 has 13 amino acids. V shed 2 bases and J shed 6 bases, with 8 bases lying between them. Germline-derived CDR1 and CDR2 are ENHRY and SYGVKD. This chain's CDR3 is CAISEGPGQPQHF. As DNA, the CDR3 is TGTGCCATCAGTGAGGGGCCCGGTCAGCCCCAGCATTTT.

This clonotype was recorded a few times. This chain joins TRBV2 and TRBJ1-1, with 7 bases aligning to TRBD1. The V segment lost 4 bases and the J segment 2 bases; nucleotides outside the gene matches: 1. From germline, CDR1 is SNHLY and CDR2 FYNNEI. The CDR3 covers 13 residues. CDR3 amino acids: CASSGQGNTEAFF. The CDR3 DNA sequence: TGTGCCAGCAGTGGACAGGGAAACACTGAAGCTTTCTTT.

The chain combines TRBV20-1 with TRBJ2-3; 7 bases match TRBD2. CDR3 length: 15 amino acids. V lost 4 bases and J lost 1; bases outside the gene matches: 8. In germline, CDR1 is DFQATT, CDR2 SNEGSKA (reference sequence). In nucleotides, the CDR3 is TGCAGTGCTACCCCCCGGGAGGCGGGCACAGATACGCAGTATTTT. Its translation: CSATPREAGTDTQYF.

The rearrangement joins TRBV28 to TRBJ1-2, with D possibly matching TRBD1 (5 bases). V was cut by 6 bases and J by 1 base, with 18 bases left in between. Germline values: CDR1 MDHEN, CDR2 SYDVKM. The CDR3 is 16 residues long. The CDR3 DNA reads TGTGCCAGCAGCCCACCCTCAGGGTACAATAACTATGGCTACACCTTC. It specifies CASSPPSGYNNYGYTF.

The chain has TRBV12-3 or TRBV12-4 and TRBJ1-2, with 7 bases fitting TRBD1. The CDR3 spans 15 residues. V lost 6 bases and J lost 5; bases outside the gene matches: 12. CDR3 DNA: TGTGCCAGCAGCCAACCGGACAGGAGGGGTTATGGCTACACCTTC. As protein: CASSQPDRRGYGYTF.

In its sample, this clonotype was seen a few times. The chain combines TRBV5-1 with TRBJ2-4, with D possibly matching TRBD1 (6 bases). The V gene's germline CDR1 is SGHRS and CDR2 YFSETQ. The CDR3 length is 14 residues. V was pared by 2 bases and J by 13 bases, with 19 bases between. CDR3: CASSLNQGPGEQYF. The CDR3 DNA reads TGCGCCAGCAGCTTAAACCAGGGGCCTGGGGAGCAGTACTTC.

Note on this clonotype: At one boundary the junction diverges from the germline segment, which might be a read error. This chain uses TRBV4-2 with TRBJ1-6; D unclear. Germline V gene lookup returns CDR1 LGHNA and CDR2 YNFKEQ. The CDR3 runs 15 residues. The CDR3 loop is CASSQEGFRNSLLHF. In DNA, the CDR3 is TGTGCCAGCAGCCAAGAGGGTTTTCGGAATTCACTCCTCCACTTT.

This clonotype was seen ten or more times. The chain carries TRBV12-3 or TRBV12-4 and TRBJ2-7, with a weak D call TRBD1 (5 bases). The CDR3 extends over 15 amino acids. V was shortened by 2 bases and J by 0 bases, with 11 bases between the two germline ends. The CDR3, as DNA: TGTGCCAGCAGTTTAATGGGGCAGAGCTCCTACGAGCAGTACTTC. This codes for CASSLMGQSSYEQYF.

This clonotype was picked up many times. The rearrangement uses TRBV4-1 and TRBJ2-7, with TRBD2 identical over 8 bases. With V trimmed by 2 bases and J by 5 bases, 8 bases remained unmatched. The CDR3 is 15 amino acids. Germline V gene sequence: CDR1 MGHRA, CDR2 YSYEKL. CDR3 sequence: CASSQPGGALDEQYF. As DNA, the CDR3 is TGCGCCAGCAGCCAACCGGGGGGGGCTCTCGACGAGCAGTACTTC.

To note about this clonotype: Being one base from a much bigger clone, this may be a read error. The J gene is TRBJ2-1, the V gene TRBV28; 12 positions agree with TRBD2. Unmatched junction bases numbered 7, after V lost 3 bases and J lost 7 bases. The CDR3 has 16 residues. The V gene's germline CDR1 is MDHEN and CDR2 SYDVKM. The CDR3 loop is CASSFASGRADNEQFF. CDR3 nucleotide sequence: TGTGCCAGCAGTTTTGCTAGCGGGAGGGCCGATAATGAGCAGTTCTTC. The full variable domain, completed using reference TRBV28 and TRBJ2-1, is DVKVTQSSRYLVKRTGEKVFLECVQDMDHENMFWYRQDPGLGLRLIYFSYDVKMKEKGDIPEGYSVSREKKERFSLILESASTNQTSMYLCASSFASGRADNEQFFGPGTRLTVL.